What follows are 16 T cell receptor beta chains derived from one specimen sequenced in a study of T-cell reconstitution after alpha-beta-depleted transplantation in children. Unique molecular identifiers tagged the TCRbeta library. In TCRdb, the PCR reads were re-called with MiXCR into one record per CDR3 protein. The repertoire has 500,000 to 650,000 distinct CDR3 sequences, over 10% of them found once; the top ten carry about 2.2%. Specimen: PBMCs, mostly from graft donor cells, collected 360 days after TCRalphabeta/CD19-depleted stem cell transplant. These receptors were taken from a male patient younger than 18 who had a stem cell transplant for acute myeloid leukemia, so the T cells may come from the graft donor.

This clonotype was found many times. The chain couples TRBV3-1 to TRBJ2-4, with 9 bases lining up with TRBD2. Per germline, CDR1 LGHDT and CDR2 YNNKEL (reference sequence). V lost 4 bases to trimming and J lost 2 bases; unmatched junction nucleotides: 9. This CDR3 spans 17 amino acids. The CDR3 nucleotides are TGTGCCAGCAGCCCTTCTCGACTAGCGGATTCCAAAAACATTCAGTACTTC. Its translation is CASSPSRLADSKNIQYF.

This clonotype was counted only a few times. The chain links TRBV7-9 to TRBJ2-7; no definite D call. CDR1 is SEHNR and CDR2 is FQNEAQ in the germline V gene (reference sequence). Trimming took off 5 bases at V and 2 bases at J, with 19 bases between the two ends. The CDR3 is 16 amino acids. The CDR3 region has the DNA TGTGCCAGCAGCCATTCTCGACTCAGGCCTACCTACGAGCAGTACTTC. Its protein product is CASSHSRLRPTYEQYF.

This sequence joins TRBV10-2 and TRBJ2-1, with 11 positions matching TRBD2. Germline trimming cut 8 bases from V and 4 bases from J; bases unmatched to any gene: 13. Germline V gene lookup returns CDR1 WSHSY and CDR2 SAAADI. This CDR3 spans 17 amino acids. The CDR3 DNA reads TGCGCCAGCGGCACGAATCCGGGACTAGCGGTATACAATGAGCAGTTCTTC. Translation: CASGTNPGLAVYNEQFF.

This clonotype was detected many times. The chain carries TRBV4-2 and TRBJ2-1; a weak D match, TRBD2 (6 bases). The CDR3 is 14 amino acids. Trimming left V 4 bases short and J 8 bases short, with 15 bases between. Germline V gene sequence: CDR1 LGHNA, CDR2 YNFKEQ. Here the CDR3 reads CASSLMLASDEQFF. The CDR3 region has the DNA TGTGCCAGCAGCCTTATGCTAGCGTCCGATGAGCAGTTCTTC.

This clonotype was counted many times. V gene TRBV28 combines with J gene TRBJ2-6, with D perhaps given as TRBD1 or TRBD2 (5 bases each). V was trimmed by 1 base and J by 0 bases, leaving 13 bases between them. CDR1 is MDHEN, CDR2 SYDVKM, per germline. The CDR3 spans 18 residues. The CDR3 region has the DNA TGTGCCAGCAGTTTATCGGGGCGATCCCCCTCTGGGGCCAACGTCCTGACTTTC. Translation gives CASSLSGRSPSGANVLTF.

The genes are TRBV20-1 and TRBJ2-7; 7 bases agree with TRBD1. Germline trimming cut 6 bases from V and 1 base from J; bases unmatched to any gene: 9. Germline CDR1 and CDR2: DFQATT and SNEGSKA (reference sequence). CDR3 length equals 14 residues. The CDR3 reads CSAKGQLPSYEQYF. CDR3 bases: TGCAGTGCGAAGGGACAGCTACCTTCCTACGAGCAGTACTTC.

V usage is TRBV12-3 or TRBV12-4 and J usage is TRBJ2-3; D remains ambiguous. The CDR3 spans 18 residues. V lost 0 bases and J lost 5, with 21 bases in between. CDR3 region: CASSLAPWPGRAQDTQYF. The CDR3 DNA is TGTGCCAGCAGTTTAGCGCCTTGGCCCGGCCGCGCACAAGATACGCAGTATTTT.

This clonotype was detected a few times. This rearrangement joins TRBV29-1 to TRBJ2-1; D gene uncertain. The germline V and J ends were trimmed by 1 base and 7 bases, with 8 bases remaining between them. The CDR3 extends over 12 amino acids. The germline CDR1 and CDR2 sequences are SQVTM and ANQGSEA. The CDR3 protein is CSVEGMGNEQFF. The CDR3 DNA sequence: TGCAGCGTTGAAGGCATGGGGAATGAGCAGTTCTTC.

The CDR3 protein is CSVDRGRPDTQYF. CDR3 DNA sequence: TGCAGCGTTGACAGGGGAAGGCCAGATACGCAGTATTTT. The chain has TRBV29-1 and TRBJ2-3, with a weak D call TRBD1 (6 bases). CDR3 length: 13 amino acids. The germline V gene encodes CDR1 SQVTM and CDR2 ANQGSEA. Trimming removed 3 bases from V and 4 bases from J, with 11 bases in between.

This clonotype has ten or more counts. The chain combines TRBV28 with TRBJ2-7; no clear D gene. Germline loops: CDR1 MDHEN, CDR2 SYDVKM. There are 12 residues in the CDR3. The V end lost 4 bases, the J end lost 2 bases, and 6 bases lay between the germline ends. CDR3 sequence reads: CASSSDPYEQYF. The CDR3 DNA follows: TGTGCCAGCAGTTCGGACCCCTACGAGCAGTACTTC.

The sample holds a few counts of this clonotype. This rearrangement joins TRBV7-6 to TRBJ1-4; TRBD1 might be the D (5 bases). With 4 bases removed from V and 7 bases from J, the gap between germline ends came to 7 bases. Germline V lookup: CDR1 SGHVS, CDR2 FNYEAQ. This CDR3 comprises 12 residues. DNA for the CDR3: TGTGCCAGCAGCTCAGACAGTGAAAAACTGTTTTTT. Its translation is CASSSDSEKLFF. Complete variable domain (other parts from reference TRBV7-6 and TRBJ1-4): GAGVSQSPRYKVTKRGQDVALRCDPISGHVSLYWYRQALGQGPEFLTYFNYEAQQDKSGLPNDRFSAERPEGSISTLTIQRTEQRDSAMYRCASSSDSEKLFFGSGTQLSVL.

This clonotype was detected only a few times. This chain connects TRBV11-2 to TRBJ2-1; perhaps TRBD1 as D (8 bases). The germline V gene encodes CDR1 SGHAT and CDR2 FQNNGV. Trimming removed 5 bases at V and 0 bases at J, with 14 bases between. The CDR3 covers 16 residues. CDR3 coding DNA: TGTGCCAGCAGCAAACAGGGGGGGGTCTCCTACAATGAGCAGTTCTTC. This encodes CASSKQGGVSYNEQFF. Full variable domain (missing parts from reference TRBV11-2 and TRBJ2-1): EAGVAQSPRYKIIEKRQSVAFWCNPISGHATLYWYQQILGQGPKLLIQFQNNGVVDDSQLPKDRFSAERLKGVDSTLKIQPAKLEDSAVYLCASSKQGGVSYNEQFFGPGTRLTVL.

This CDR3 reads CATSDPGLAGVSYNEQFF. The CDR3 DNA reads as TGTGCCACCAGTGACCCGGGACTAGCGGGAGTGTCCTACAATGAGCAGTTCTTC. The chain is built from TRBV24-1 and TRBJ2-1; 14 nucleotides match TRBD2. Germline assignment: CDR1 KGHDR and CDR2 SFDVKD. The CDR3 consists of 18 residues. V shed 4 bases, J shed 1 base, and the junction held 5 bases outside the gene matches.

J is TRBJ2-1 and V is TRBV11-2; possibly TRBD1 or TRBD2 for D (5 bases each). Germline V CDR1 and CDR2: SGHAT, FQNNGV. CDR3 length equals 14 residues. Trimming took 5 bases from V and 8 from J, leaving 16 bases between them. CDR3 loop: CASSPTVSVDEQFF. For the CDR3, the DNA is TGTGCCAGCAGCCCGACAGTTAGCGTCGATGAGCAGTTCTTC.

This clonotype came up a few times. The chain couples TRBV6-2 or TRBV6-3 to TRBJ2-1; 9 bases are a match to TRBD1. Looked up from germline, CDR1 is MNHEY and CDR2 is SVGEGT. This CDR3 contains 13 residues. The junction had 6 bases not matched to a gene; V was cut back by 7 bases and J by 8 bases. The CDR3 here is CASTEQGAYEQFF. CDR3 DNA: TGTGCCAGCACCGAACAGGGGGCCTATGAGCAGTTCTTC.

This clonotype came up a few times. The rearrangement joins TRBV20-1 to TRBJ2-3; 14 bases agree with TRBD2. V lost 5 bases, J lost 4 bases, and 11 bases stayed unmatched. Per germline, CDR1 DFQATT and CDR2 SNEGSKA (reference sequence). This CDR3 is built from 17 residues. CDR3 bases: TGCAGTGCTCGTCGGACTAGCGGGAGGATGAGCTCAGATACGCAGTATTTT. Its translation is CSARRTSGRMSSDTQYF.